Listed below are T cell receptor beta chains from one sample, sequenced in a study of T cells after yellow fever vaccination. MiXCR, applied by TCRdb to the 5' RACE reads, yields one record per CDR3 protein. The sample consists of roughly 30,000 distinct CDR3 sequences, around 5.8% of them appearing once. The material sequenced was PBMCs, either bulk or a sorted T-cell subset (CD4+, CD8+, memory, or dextramer-sorted; not recorded which), taken on the day of the yellow fever booster vaccination. The receptors derive from a man between 25 and 39 years old who received the YFV17D yellow fever vaccine. Both conserved end residues are part of each CDR3. The D gene is left open where the match is weak. Size tells how often a clone was seen (once, few, many) or the class of an expanded clone, and some rows leave it out.

v_gene	j_gene	abundance	len	d_gene	CDR3aa	CDR3nt
TRBV10-1	TRBJ1-1	.	13	TRBD1	CASSKQGKTEAFF	TGCGCCAGCAGTAAACAGGGGAAAACTGAAGCTTTCTTT
TRBV3-1	TRBJ1-2	.	17	TRBD1	CASSQGGTGNANYDYTF	TGTGCCAGCAGCCAAGGAGGGACAGGGAACGCTAACTATGACTACACCTTC
TRBV6-1	TRBJ2-1	.	14	TRBD1	CASSQTTGYNEQFF	TGTGCCAGCAGTCAAACGACAGGGTACAATGAGCAGTTCTTC
TRBV19	TRBJ2-5	many	14	.	CASSIGPTQETQYF	TGTGCCAGTAGTATCGGACCGACTCAAGAGACCCAGTACTTC
TRBV28	TRBJ2-5	.	15	.	CASRMGGASQETQYF	TGTGCCAGTAGGATGGGGGGGGCATCCCAAGAGACCCAGTACTTC
TRBV6-5	TRBJ1-5	.	15	.	CASSLGADWDQPQHF	TGTGCCAGCAGTCTCGGGGCGGACTGGGATCAGCCCCAGCATTTT
TRBV20-1	TRBJ2-7	many	13	.	CSARTLINYEQYF	TGCAGTGCTAGGACTCTGATTAACTACGAGCAGTACTTC
TRBV7-6	TRBJ2-5	few	15	.	CASSLLTIKQETQYF	TGTGCCAGCAGCCTTCTGACGATAAAACAAGAGACCCAGTACTTC
TRBV7-9	TRBJ2-3	many	13	.	CASSPRGPDTQYF	TGTGCCAGCAGCCCCCGGGGGCCAGATACGCAGTATTTT
TRBV3-1	TRBJ1-2	many	12	.	CASKGDAGGYTF	TGTGCCAGCAAGGGTGACGCGGGAGGCTACACCTTC
TRBV10-1	TRBJ2-1	many	14	TRBD1	CASSRTGGMDEQFF	TGCGCCAGCAGTAGGACAGGGGGCATGGATGAGCAGTTCTTC
TRBV28	TRBJ2-7	.	13	.	CASSFPLTYEQYF	TGTGCCAGCAGTTTCCCACTAACGTACGAGCAGTACTTC
TRBV14	TRBJ2-2	many	14	.	CASSRQRDTGELFF	TGTGCCAGCAGCCGACAGAGGGACACCGGGGAGCTGTTTTTT
TRBV29-1	TRBJ2-5	many	12	.	CSVNRQQETQYF	TGCAGCGTTAACCGACAGCAAGAGACCCAGTACTTC
TRBV27	TRBJ1-2	few	14	.	CASSSARSNYGYTF	TGTGCCAGCAGCTCCGCTCGATCTAACTATGGCTACACCTTC
TRBV10-1	TRBJ2-5	.	14	TRBD2	CASSEAGGTRPQYF	TGCGCCAGCAGTGAAGCGGGAGGTACCAGGCCCCAGTACTTC
TRBV29-1	TRBJ2-1	many	14	.	CSVESSGYYNEQFF	TGCAGCGTTGAAAGTTCTGGATATTACAATGAGCAGTTCTTC
TRBV27	TRBJ2-6	many	20	.	CASSLRGGGATYSGANVLTF	TGTGCCAGCAGTTTAAGGGGCGGCGGCGCCACTTACTCTGGGGCCAACGTCCTGACTTTC
TRBV7-9	TRBJ2-2	many	15	TRBD1	CASSSSGTDTGELFF	TGTGCCAGCAGCTCCTCCGGGACAGACACCGGGGAGCTGTTTTTT
TRBV7-2	TRBJ2-2	few	15	.	CASSLAGKLTGELFF	TGTGCCAGCAGCTTAGCCGGGAAATTAACCGGGGAGCTGTTTTTT
TRBV5-1	TRBJ1-2	.	13	.	CASSRGGDDGYTF	TGCGCCAGCAGCCGCGGAGGGGACGATGGCTACACCTTC
TRBV7-2	TRBJ1-5	many	14	.	CASSLAGMGQPQHF	TGTGCCAGCAGCTTAGCAGGGATGGGTCAGCCCCAGCATTTT
TRBV20-1	TRBJ2-7	few	11	.	CSAPTTYEQYF	TGCAGTGCTCCCACGACCTACGAGCAGTACTTC
TRBV20-1	TRBJ2-5	many	14	.	CSASYGVGQETQYF	TGCAGTGCTAGTTACGGGGTGGGGCAAGAGACCCAGTACTTC
TRBV3-1	TRBJ1-5	many	13	.	CASSQDRGQPQHF	TGTGCCAGCAGCCAAGATCGAGGGCAGCCCCAGCATTTT
TRBV20-1	TRBJ2-2	few	11	.	CSAFQTGELFF	TGCAGTGCCTTCCAGACCGGGGAGCTGTTTTTT
TRBV6-1	TRBJ1-2	few	12	TRBD1	CASPDRGYGYTF	TGTGCCAGCCCGGACAGGGGCTATGGCTACACCTTC
TRBV20-1	TRBJ1-2	many	12	.	CSASPHVRGYTF	TGCAGTGCTAGCCCCCACGTTCGGGGCTACACCTTC
TRBV2	TRBJ2-7	many	13	.	CASKGGQSYEQYF	TGTGCCAGCAAAGGCGGACAATCCTACGAGCAGTACTTC
TRBV20-1	TRBJ2-5	few	17	TRBD2	CSALPGLAGGKQETQYF	TGCAGTGCCCTCCCGGGGCTAGCGGGAGGAAAACAAGAGACCCAGTACTTC
TRBV20-1	TRBJ2-7	few	14	TRBD2	CSAAGTSVSYEQYF	TGCAGTGCAGCCGGGACTAGCGTCTCTTACGAGCAGTACTTC